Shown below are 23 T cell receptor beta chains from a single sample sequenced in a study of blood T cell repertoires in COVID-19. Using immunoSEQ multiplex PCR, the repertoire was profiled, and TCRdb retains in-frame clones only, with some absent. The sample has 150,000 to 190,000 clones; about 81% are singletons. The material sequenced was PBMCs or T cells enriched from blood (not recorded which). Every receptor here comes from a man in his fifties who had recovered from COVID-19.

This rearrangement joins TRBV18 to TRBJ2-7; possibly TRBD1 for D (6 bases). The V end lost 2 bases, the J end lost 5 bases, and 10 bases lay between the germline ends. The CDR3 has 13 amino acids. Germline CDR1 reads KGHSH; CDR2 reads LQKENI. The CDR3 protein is CASSPGGDDEQYF. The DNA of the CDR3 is TGTGCCAGCTCACCAGGGGGCGACGACGAGCAGTACTTC.

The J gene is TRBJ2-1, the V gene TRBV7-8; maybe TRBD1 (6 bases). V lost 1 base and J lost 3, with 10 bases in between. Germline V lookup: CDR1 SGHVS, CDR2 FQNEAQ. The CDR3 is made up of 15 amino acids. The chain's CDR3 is CASSLVGGLYNEQFF. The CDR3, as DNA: TGTGCCAGCAGCTTAGTTGGGGGCCTCTACAATGAGCAGTTCTTC.

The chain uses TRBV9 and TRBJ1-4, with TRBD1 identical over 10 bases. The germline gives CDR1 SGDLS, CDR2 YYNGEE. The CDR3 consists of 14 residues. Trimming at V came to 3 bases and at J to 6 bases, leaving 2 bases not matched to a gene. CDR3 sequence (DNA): TGTGCCAGCAGCGGGGGACAGGGGTATGAAAAACTGTTTTTT. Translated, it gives CASSGGQGYEKLFF.

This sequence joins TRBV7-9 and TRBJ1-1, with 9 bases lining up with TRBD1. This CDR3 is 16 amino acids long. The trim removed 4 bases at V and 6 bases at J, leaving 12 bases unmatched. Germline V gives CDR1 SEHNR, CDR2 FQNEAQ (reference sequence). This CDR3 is CASSYPHGTGFSEAFF. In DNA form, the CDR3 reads TGTGCCAGCAGCTATCCACACGGGACAGGGTTCTCTGAAGCTTTCTTT.

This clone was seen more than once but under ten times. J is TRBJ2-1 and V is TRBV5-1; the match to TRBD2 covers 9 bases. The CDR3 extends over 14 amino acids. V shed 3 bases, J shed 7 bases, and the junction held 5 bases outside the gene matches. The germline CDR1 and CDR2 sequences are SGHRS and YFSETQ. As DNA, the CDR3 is TGCGCCAGCAGCTCCGGGACTAGCATAAATGAGCAGTTCTTC. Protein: CASSSGTSINEQFF.

CDR3 protein: CASSLLGDNEKLFF. The CDR3 region has the DNA TGTGCCAGCAGTTTATTAGGAGATAATGAAAAACTGTTTTTT. The chain is built from TRBV27 and TRBJ1-4; no definite D call. This CDR3 contains 14 residues. V was shortened by 1 base and J by 4 bases, with 7 bases between the two germline ends. The germline V gene encodes CDR1 MNHEY and CDR2 SMNVEV (reference sequence). Together with reference TRBV27 and TRBJ1-4, the CDR3 gives the full variable domain: EAQVTQNPRYLITVTGKKLTVTCSQNMNHEYMSWYRQDPGLGLRQIYYSMNVEVTDKGDVPEGYKVSRKEKRNFPLILESPSPNQTSLYFCASSLLGDNEKLFFGSGTQLSVL.

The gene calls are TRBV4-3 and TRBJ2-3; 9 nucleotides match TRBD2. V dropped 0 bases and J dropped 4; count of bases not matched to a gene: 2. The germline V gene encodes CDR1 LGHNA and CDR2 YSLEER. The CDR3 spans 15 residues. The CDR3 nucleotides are TGCGCCAGCAGCCAAGAGCGGGGGGGCCCAGATACGCAGTATTTT. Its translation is CASSQERGGPDTQYF.

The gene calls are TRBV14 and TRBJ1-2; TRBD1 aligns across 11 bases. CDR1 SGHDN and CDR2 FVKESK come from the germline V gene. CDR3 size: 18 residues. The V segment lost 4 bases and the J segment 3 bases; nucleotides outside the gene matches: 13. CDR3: CASSLRPSDRGLDYGYTF. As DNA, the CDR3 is TGTGCCAGCAGCCTACGACCGTCGGACAGGGGGCTCGACTATGGCTACACCTTC.

CDR3 loop: CASRLREATNEKLFF. The CDR3 region has the DNA TGTGCCAGCAGGCTCAGGGAGGCAACTAATGAAAAACTGTTTTTT. V and J are TRBV27 and TRBJ1-4, with a weak D call TRBD1 (5 bases). This CDR3 spans 15 amino acids. Germline V gene data show CDR1 as MNHEY and CDR2 as SMNVEV (reference sequence). Trimming took off 6 bases at V and 0 bases at J, with 11 bases between the two ends.

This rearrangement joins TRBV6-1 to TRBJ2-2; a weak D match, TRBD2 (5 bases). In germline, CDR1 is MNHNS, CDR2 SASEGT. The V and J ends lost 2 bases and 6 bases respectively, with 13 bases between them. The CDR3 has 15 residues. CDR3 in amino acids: CASSELGKEAGELFF. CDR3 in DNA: TGTGCCAGCAGTGAATTGGGGAAGGAGGCCGGGGAGCTGTTTTTT.

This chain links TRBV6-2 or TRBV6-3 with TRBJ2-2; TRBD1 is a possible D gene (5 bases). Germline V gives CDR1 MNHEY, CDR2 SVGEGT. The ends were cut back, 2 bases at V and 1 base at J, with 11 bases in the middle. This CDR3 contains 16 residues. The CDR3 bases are TGTGCCAGCAGTTACGGGCTAGGGGAGAACACCGGGGAGCTGTTTTTT. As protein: CASSYGLGENTGELFF.

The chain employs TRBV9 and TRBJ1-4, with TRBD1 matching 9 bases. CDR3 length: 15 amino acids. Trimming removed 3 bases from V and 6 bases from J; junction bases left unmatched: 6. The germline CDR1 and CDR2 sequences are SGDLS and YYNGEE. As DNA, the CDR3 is TGTGCCAGCAGCGCGGACACAGGGGGCTATGAAAAACTGTTTTTT. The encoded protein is CASSADTGGYEKLFF.

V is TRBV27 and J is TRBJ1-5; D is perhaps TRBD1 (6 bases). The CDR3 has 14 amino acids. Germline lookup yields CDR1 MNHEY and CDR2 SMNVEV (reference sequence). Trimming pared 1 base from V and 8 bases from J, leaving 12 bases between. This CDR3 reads CASSLLSDREPQHF. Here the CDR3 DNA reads TGTGCCAGCAGTTTATTGTCGGACAGAGAGCCCCAGCATTTT.

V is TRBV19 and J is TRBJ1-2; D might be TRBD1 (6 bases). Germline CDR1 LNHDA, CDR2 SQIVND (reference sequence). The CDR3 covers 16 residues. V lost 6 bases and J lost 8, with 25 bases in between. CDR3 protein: CASSTTRGGQYKGYTF. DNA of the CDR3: TGTGCCAGTAGCACCACCCGGGGGGGACAATATAAGGGCTACACCTTC.

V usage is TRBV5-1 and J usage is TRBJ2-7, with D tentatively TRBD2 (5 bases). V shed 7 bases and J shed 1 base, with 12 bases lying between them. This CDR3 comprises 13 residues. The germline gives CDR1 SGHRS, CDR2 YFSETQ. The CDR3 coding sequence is TGCGCCAGCGCCCCTTCGGGGTCCTACGAGCAGTACTTC. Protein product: CASAPSGSYEQYF.

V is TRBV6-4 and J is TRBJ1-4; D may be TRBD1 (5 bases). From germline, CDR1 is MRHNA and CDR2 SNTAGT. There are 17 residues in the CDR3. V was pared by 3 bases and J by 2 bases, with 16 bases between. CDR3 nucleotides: TGTGCCAGCAGTGAACCGACCACAGGTAGGACTAATGAAAAACTGTTTTTT. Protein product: CASSEPTTGRTNEKLFF.

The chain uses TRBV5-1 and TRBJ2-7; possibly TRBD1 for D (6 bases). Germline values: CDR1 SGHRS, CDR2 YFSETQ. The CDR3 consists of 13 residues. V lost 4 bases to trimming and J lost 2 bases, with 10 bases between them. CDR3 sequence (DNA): TGCGCCAGCAGCGTGGACAGAACCTACGAGCAGTACTTC. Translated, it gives CASSVDRTYEQYF. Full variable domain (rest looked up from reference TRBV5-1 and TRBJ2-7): KAGVTQTPRYLIKTRGQQVTLSCSPISGHRSVSWYQQTPGQGLQFLFEYFSETQRNKGNFPGRFSGRQFSNSRSEMNVSTLELGDSALYLCASSVDRTYEQYFGPGTRLTVT.

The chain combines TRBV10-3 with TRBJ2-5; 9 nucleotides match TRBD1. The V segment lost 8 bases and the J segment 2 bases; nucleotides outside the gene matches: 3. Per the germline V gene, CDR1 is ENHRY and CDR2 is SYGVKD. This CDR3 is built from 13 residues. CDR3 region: CAIPDRGQETQYF. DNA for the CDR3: TGTGCCATCCCTGACAGGGGGCAAGAGACCCAGTACTTC.

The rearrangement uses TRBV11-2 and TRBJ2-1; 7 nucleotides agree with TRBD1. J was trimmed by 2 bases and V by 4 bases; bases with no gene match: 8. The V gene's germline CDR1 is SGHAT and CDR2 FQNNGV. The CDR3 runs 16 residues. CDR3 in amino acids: CASSSIKDRTYNEQFF. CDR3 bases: TGTGCCAGCAGCTCCATCAAGGACAGGACCTACAATGAGCAGTTCTTC. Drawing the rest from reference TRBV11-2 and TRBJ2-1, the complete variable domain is EAGVAQSPRYKIIEKRQSVAFWCNPISGHATLYWYQQILGQGPKLLIQFQNNGVVDDSQLPKDRFSAERLKGVDSTLKIQPAKLEDSAVYLCASSSIKDRTYNEQFFGPGTRLTVL.

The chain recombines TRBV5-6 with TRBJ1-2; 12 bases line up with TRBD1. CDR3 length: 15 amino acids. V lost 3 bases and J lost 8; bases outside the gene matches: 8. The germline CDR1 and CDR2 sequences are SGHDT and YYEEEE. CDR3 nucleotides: TGTGCCAGCAGCTCCCGGGACAGGGGGCAGAGGGGCTACACCTTC. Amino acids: CASSSRDRGQRGYTF.

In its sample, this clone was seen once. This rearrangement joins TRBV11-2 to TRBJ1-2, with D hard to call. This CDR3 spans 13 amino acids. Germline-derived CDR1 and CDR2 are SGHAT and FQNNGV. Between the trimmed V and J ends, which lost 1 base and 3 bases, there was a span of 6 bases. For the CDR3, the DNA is TGTGCCAGCAGCTTAGGGCAGGACTATGGCTACACCTTC. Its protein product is CASSLGQDYGYTF.

The CDR3 here is CASSQGDGHPEAFF. The DNA of the CDR3 is TGCGCCAGCAGCCAAGGCGACGGACACCCTGAAGCTTTCTTT. The rearrangement joins TRBV4-1 to TRBJ1-1; perhaps TRBD1 as D (5 bases). Trimming took 1 base from V and 6 from J, leaving 12 bases between them. The germline CDR1 and CDR2 sequences are MGHRA and YSYEKL. This CDR3 comprises 14 residues.

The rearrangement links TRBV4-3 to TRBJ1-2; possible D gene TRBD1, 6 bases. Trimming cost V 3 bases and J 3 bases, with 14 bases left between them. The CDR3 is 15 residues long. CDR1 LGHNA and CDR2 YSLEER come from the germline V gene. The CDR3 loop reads CASSHRTQGDYGYTF. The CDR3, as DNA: TGCGCCAGCAGCCACCGAACACAGGGTGACTATGGCTACACCTTC.